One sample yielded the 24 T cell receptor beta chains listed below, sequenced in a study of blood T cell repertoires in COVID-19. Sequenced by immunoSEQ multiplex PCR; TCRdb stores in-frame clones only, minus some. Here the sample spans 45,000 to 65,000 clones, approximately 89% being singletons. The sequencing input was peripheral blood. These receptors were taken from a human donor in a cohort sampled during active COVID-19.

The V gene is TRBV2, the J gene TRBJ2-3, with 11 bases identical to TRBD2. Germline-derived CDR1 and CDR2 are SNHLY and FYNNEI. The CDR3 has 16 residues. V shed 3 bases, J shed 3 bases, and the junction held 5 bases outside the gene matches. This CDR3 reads CASSDWSSGGTDTQYF. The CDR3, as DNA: TGTGCCAGCAGTGATTGGTCTAGCGGGGGGACAGATACGCAGTATTTT.

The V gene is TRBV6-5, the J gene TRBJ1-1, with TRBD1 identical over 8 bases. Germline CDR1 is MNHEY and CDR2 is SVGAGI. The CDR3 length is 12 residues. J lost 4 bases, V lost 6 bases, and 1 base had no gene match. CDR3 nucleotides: TGTGCCAGCAGGCAGGGGGCCACTGAAGCTTTCTTT. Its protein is CASRQGATEAFF.

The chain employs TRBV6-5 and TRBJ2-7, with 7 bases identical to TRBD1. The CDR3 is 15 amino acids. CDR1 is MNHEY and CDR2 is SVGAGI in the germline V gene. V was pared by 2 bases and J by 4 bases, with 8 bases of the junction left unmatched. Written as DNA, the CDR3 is TGTGCCAGCAGTTACCGGGACAGCCCGATTTACGAGCAGTACTTC. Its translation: CASSYRDSPIYEQYF.

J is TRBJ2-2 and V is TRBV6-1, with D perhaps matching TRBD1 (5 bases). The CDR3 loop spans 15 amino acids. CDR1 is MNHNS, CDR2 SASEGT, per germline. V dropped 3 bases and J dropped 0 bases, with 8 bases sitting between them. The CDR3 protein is CASSDGHPNTGELFF. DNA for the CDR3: TGTGCCAGCAGTGACGGACATCCGAACACCGGGGAGCTGTTTTTT.

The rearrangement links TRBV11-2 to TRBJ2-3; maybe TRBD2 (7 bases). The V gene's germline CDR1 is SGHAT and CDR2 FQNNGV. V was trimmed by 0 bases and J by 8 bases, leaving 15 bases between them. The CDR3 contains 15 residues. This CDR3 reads CASSLDRRGRGTQYF. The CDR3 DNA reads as TGTGCCAGCAGCTTAGATCGGCGGGGGCGAGGTACGCAGTATTTT. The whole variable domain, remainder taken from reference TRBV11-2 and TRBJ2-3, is EAGVAQSPRYKIIEKRQSVAFWCNPISGHATLYWYQQILGQGPKLLIQFQNNGVVDDSQLPKDRFSAERLKGVDSTLKIQPAKLEDSAVYLCASSLDRRGRGTQYFGPGTRLTVL.

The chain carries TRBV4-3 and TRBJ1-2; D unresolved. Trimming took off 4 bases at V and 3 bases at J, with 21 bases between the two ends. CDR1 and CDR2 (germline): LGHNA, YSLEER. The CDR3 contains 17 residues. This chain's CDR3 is CASSPIQTISPYYGYTF. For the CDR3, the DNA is TGCGCCAGCAGCCCCATCCAAACAATCAGTCCCTACTATGGCTACACCTTC.

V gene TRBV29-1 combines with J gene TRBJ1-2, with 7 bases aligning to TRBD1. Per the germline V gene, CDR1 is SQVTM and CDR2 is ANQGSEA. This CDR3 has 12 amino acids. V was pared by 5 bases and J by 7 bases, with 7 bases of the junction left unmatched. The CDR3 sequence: CSVTQGEVGYTF. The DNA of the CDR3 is TGCAGCGTTACCCAGGGGGAGGTTGGCTACACCTTC. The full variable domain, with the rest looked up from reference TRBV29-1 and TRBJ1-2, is SAVISQKPSRDICQRGTSLTIQCQVDSQVTMMFWYRQQPGQSLTLIATANQGSEATYESGFVIDKFPISRPNLTFSTLTVSNMSPEDSSIYLCSVTQGEVGYTFGSGTRLTVV.

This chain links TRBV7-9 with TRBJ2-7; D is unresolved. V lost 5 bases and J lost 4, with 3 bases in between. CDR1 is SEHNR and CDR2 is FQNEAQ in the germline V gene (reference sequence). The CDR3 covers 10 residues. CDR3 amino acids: CASSIYEQYF. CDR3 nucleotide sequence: TGTGCCAGCAGCATATACGAGCAGTACTTC.

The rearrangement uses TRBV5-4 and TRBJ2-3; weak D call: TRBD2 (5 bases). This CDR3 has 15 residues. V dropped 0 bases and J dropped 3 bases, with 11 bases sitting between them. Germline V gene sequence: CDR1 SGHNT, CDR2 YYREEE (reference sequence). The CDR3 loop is CASSLAGSRTDTQYF. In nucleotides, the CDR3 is TGTGCCAGCAGCTTGGCGGGATCTCGGACAGATACGCAGTATTTT.

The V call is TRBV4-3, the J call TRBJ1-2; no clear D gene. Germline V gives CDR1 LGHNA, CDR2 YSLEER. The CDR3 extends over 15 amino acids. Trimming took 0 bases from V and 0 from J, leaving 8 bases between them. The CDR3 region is CASSQDWRSNYGYTF. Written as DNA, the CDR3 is TGCGCCAGCAGCCAAGATTGGCGGTCTAACTATGGCTACACCTTC.

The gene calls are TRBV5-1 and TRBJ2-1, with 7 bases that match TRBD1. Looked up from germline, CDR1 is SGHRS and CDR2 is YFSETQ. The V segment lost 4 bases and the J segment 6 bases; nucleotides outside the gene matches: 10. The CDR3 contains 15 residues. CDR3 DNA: TGCGCCAGCAGCCCGACCGGGACAGAGAGCAATGAGCAGTTCTTC. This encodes CASSPTGTESNEQFF.

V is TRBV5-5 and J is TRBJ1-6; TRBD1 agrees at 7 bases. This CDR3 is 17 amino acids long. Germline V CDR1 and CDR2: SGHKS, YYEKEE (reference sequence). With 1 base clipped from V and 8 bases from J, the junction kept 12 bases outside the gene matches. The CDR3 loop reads CASSLTTGAGAYSPLHF. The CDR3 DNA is TGTGCCAGCAGCTTGACCACAGGGGCCGGCGCCTATTCACCCCTCCACTTT. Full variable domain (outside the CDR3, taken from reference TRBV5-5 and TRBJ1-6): DAGVTQSPTHLIKTRGQQVTLRCSPISGHKSVSWYQQVLGQGPQFIFQYYEKEERGRGNFPDRFSARQFPNYSSELNVNALLLGDSALYLCASSLTTGAGAYSPLHFGNGTRLTVT.

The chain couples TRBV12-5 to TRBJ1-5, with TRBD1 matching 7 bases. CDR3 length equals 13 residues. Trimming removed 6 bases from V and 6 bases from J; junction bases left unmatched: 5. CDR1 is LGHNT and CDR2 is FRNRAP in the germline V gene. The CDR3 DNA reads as TGTGCTAGTGGGACAGGGATTGGTCAGCCCCAGCATTTT. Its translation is CASGTGIGQPQHF.

Here the CDR3 DNA reads TGTGCCAGCTCACAGGGGACTAGCGGGAACAATGAGCAGTTCTTC. Its translation: CASSQGTSGNNEQFF. The chain combines TRBV18 with TRBJ2-1; 13 nucleotides align to TRBD2. The germline V gene encodes CDR1 KGHSH and CDR2 LQKENI. The CDR3 is made up of 15 amino acids. V shed 4 bases and J 5 bases; nucleotides not matched to a gene: 2.

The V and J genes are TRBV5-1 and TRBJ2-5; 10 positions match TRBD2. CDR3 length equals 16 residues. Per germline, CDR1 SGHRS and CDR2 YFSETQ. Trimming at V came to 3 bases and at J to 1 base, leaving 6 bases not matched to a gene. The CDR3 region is CASSWVAGGPQETQYF. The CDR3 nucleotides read TGCGCCAGCAGCTGGGTAGCGGGAGGCCCCCAAGAGACCCAGTACTTC.

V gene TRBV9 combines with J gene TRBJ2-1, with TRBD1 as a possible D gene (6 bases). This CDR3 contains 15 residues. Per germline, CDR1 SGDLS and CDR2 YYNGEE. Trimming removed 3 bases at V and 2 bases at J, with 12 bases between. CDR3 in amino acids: CASSADSQAYNEQFF. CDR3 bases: TGTGCCAGCAGCGCGGACAGTCAAGCCTACAATGAGCAGTTCTTC.

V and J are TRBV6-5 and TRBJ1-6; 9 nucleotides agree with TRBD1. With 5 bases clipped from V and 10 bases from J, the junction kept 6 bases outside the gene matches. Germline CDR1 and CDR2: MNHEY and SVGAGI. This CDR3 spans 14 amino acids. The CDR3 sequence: CASSPGQGLSPLHF. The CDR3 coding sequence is TGTGCCAGCAGTCCGGGACAGGGTTTATCACCCCTCCACTTT.

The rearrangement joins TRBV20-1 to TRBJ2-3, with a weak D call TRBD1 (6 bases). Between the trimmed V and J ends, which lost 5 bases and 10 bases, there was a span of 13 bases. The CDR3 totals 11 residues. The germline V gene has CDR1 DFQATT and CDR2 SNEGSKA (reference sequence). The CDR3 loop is CSALTGLAQYF. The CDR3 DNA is TGCAGTGCTTTAACAGGGCTAGCGCAGTATTTT.

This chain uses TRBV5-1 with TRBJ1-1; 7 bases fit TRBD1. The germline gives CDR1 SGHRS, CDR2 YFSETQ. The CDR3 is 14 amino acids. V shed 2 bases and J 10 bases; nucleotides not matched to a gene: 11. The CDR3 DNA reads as TGCGCCAGCAGCTTCGACAGGGATAGTTTTTCAGCTTTCTTT. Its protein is CASSFDRDSFSAFF.

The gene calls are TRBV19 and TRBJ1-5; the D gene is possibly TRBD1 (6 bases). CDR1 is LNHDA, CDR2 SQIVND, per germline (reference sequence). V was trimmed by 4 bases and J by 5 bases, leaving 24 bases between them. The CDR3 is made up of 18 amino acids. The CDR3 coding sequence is TGTGCCAGTAGTACCGAGGATAGCCGGGACATAGACGATCAGCCCCAGCATTTT. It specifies CASSTEDSRDIDDQPQHF.

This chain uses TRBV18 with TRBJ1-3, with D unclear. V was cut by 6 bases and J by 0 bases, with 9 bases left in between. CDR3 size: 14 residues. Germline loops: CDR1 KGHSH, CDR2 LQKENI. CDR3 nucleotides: TGTGCCAGCTCCCTGTCCTACTCTGGAAACACCATATATTTT. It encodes CASSLSYSGNTIYF.

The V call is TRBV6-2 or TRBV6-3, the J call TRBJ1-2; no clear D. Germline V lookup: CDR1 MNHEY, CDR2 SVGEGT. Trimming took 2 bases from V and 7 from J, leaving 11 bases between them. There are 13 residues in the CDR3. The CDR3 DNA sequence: TGTGCCAGCAGTTACGAAGGGAGCCGTGGCTACACCTTC. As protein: CASSYEGSRGYTF.

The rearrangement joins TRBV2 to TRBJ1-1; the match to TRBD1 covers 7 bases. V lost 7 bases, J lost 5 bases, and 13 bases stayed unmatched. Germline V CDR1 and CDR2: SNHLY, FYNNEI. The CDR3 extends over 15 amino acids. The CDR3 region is CASKDRATGGTEAFF. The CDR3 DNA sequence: TGTGCCAGCAAAGACAGGGCGACGGGTGGGACTGAAGCTTTCTTT.

CDR3 nucleotides: TGCGCCACCCTGGGACACCCGAACACCGGGGAGCTGTTTTTT. Its protein product is CATLGHPNTGELFF. The chain recombines TRBV10-2 with TRBJ2-2, with D tentatively TRBD1 (6 bases). The germline V and J ends were trimmed by 10 bases and 0 bases, with 12 bases remaining between them. The germline V gene has CDR1 WSHSY and CDR2 SAAADI. The CDR3 has 14 residues.